These T cell receptor beta chains were read from a single sample in a study of graft-versus-host responses after intestinal transplantation. Produced via immunoSEQ multiplex PCR; TCRdb's table is partial and in-frame only. Seen here are about 10,000 clones, more than 75% observed once, and the top ten hold 2.3%. This sample comprised PBMCs, obtained roughly 46 days after intestinal transplant. These receptors all come from a human patient who received an intestinal transplant, so some T cells may come from the graft donor. Each CDR3 is given with its conserved first and last residue. D genes are given only for firm matches. Rows may omit the clone size; those that give it use once, few, many or a size class.

>TRBV29-1|-|-|TRBJ2-1|14
CSVVGLRSYNEQFF
TGCAGCGTTGTTGGCCTACGGTCCTACAATGAGCAGTTCTTC
>TRBV28|TRBD1|-|TRBJ2-5|15
CASSPTGTVLETQYF
TGTGCCAGCAGCCCAACCGGGACAGTGCTAGAGACCCAGTACTTC
>TRBV4-2|TRBD2|-|TRBJ2-7|16
CASSPQRLAGGHEQYF
TGTGCCAGCAGCCCCCAGAGACTAGCGGGAGGCCACGAGCAGTACTTC
>TRBV9|TRBD1|-|TRBJ1-2|17
CASSGYRDSLVNYGYTF
TGTGCCAGCAGCGGATACCGGGACAGCCTTGTAAACTATGGCTACACCTTC
>TRBV29-1|TRBD2|-|TRBJ2-7|15
CSVEFWGGRVYEQYF
TGCAGCGTTGAGTTTTGGGGCGGGAGGGTCTACGAGCAGTACTTC
>TRBV18|-|-|TRBJ2-1|15
CASSIKASVYNEQFF
TGTGCCAGCTCAATAAAGGCTAGCGTCTACAATGAGCAGTTCTTC
>TRBV6-1|TRBD2|-|TRBJ2-5|16
CASREAGPRLQETQYF
TGTGCCAGCAGGGAAGCGGGGCCCAGGCTCCAAGAGACCCAGTACTTC
>TRBV7-6|TRBD2|once|TRBJ2-1|15
CASSLVGGSSNEQFF
TGTGCCAGCAGCTTAGTGGGCGGGAGTAGTAATGAGCAGTTCTTC
>TRBV13|-|-|TRBJ2-6|14
CASSLGAGANVLTF
TGTGCCAGCAGCTTAGGGGCGGGGGCCAACGTCCTGACTTTC
>TRBV28|-|-|TRBJ2-7|14
CASSLSSGSYEQYF
TGTGCCAGCAGTTTATCCTCAGGGTCCTACGAGCAGTACTTC
>TRBV2|-|-|TRBJ2-4|11
CASSPENIQYF
TGTGCCAGCAGCCCGGAAAACATTCAGTACTTC
>TRBV29-1|-|-|TRBJ1-2|13
CSVDFEVLYGYTF
TGCAGCGTTGATTTTGAGGTTCTATATGGCTACACCTTC
>TRBV5-1|TRBD2|-|TRBJ2-3|17
CASSLPLAGGQADTQYF
TGCGCCAGCAGCTTGCCCCTAGCGGGGGGTCAGGCAGATACGCAGTATTTT
>TRBV4-1|-|-|TRBJ2-7|14
CASSQDGRTYEQYF
TGCGCCAGCAGCCAAGATGGGAGGACCTACGAGCAGTACTTC
>TRBV2|-|-|TRBJ2-5|12
CASWFGQETQYF
TGTGCCAGCTGGTTCGGACAAGAGACCCAGTACTTC
>TRBV6-5|-|-|TRBJ1-1|13
CASSPDSNTEAFF
TGTGCCAGCAGTCCCGACAGCAACACTGAAGCTTTCTTT
>TRBV7-9|TRBD2|-|TRBJ2-5|15
CASSLIRGGGETQYF
TGTGCCAGCAGCTTAATCCGGGGGGGCGGGGAGACCCAGTACTTC
>TRBV4-1|-|-|TRBJ2-7|14
CASRVDDGAYEQYF
TGCGCCAGCAGGGTCGACGACGGGGCCTACGAGCAGTACTTC
>TRBV19|TRBD1|-|TRBJ1-1|13
CASSMETGIEAFF
TGTGCCAGTAGTATGGAGACAGGGATAGAAGCTTTCTTT
>TRBV29-1|-|-|TRBJ2-7|14
CSVVGAVPPYEQYF
TGCAGCGTTGTGGGAGCGGTTCCCCCCTACGAGCAGTACTTC
>TRBV6-5|-|-|TRBJ1-1|12
CASTGLGTEAFF
TGTGCCAGCACGGGGTTGGGGACTGAAGCTTTCTTT
>TRBV2|-|-|TRBJ1-1|14
CASILVFDNTEAFF
TGTGCCAGCATCCTCGTGTTCGATAACACTGAAGCTTTCTTT
>TRBV9|-|-|TRBJ2-3|15
CASSPQEGTTDTQYF
TGTGCCAGCAGCCCTCAGGAGGGGACCACAGATACGCAGTATTTT
>TRBV6-5|-|-|TRBJ2-1|13
CASSYEGPNEQFF
TGTGCCAGCAGTTACGAGGGGCCAAATGAGCAGTTCTTC
>TRBV10-3|TRBD2|-|TRBJ2-7|21
CAISESSIDGRTSGQLYEQYF
TGTGCCATCAGTGAGTCGAGTATTGACGGCAGGACTAGCGGACAACTCTACGAGCAGTACTTC
>TRBV6-5|-|few|TRBJ1-5|13
CASSEQGNQPQHF
TGTGCCAGCAGTGAACAGGGCAATCAGCCCCAGCATTTT
>TRBV28|TRBD2|-|TRBJ2-1|18
CASSLPSSGRVLGDEQFF
TGTGCCAGCAGTTTACCGTCTAGCGGGAGGGTCCTGGGGGATGAGCAGTTCTTC
>TRBV7-3|-|-|TRBJ2-2|17
CASSLRHGGLNTGELFF
TGTGCCAGCAGCTTAAGACATGGGGGATTGAACACCGGGGAGCTGTTTTTT
>TRBV9|-|-|TRBJ1-2|13
CASSESGQDGYTF
TGTGCCAGCAGCGAGTCGGGACAAGATGGCTACACCTTC
>TRBV21-1|-|-|TRBJ2-7|17
CASSKEAADSGECEQYF
TGTGCCAGCAGCAAAGAAGCAGCGGACAGCGGAGAGTGCGAGCAGTACTTC